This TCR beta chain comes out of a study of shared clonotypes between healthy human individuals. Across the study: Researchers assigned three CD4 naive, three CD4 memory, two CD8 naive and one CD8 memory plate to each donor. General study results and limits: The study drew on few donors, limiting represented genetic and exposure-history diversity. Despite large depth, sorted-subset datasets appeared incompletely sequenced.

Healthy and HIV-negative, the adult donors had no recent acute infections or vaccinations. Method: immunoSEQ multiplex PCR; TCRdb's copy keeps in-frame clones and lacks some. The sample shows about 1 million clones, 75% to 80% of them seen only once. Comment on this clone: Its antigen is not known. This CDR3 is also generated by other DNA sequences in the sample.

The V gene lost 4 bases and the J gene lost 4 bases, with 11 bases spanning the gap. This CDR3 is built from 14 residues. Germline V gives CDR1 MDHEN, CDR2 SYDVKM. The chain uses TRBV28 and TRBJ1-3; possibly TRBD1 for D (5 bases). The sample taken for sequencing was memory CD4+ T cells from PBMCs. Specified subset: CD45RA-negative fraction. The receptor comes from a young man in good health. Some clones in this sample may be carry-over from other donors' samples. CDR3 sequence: CASSSGRVGNTIYF. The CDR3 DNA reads TGTGCCAGCAGTTCCGGCAGGGTGGGAAACACCATATATTTT.